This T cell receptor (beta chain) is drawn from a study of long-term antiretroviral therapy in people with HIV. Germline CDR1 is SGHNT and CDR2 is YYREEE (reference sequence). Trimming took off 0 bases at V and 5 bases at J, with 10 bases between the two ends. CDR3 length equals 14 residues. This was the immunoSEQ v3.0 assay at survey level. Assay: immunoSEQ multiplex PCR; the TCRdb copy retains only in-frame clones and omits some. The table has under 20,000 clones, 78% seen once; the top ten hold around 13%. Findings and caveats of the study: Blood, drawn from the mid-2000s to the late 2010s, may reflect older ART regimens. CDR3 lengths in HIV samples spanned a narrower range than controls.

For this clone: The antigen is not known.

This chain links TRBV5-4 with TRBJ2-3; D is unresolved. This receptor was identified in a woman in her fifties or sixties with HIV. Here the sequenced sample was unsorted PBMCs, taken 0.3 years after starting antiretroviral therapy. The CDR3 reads CASSLGPLEDTQYF. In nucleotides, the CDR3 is TGTGCCAGCAGCTTGGGCCCACTTGAAGATACGCAGTATTTT.